Listed below are T cell receptor beta chains from one sample, sequenced in a study of cytomegalovirus exposure and HLA in healthy donors. TCRdb's table, derived via immunoSEQ multiplex PCR, lists solely in-frame clones and lacks some. The sample contains 100,000 to 150,000 clones, less than 90% of which appear only once. Sequencing was carried out using PBMCs. These TCRs come from a man aged 18-30 years in good health and CMV-seropositive. Each CDR3 is given with its conserved first and last residue. A D gene is named only where the DNA matches it firmly. Not every row has a clone size; where given, it reads once, few, many or a size class.

J: TRBJ1-2; D: .; length: 15; V: TRBV23-1; size: .; CDR3: CASSRPPQVNYGYTF; DNA: TGCGCCAGCAGTCGGCCCCCACAGGTTAACTATGGCTACACCTTC
J: TRBJ1-1; D: .; length: 13; V: TRBV27; size: .; CDR3: CASSLVENTEAFF; DNA: TGTGCCAGCAGTTTAGTAGAAAACACTGAAGCTTTCTTT
J: TRBJ2-5; D: .; length: 15; V: TRBV27; size: .; CDR3: CASRSATTIQETQYF; DNA: TGTGCCAGCAGGTCTGCTACCACGATCCAAGAGACCCAGTACTTC
J: TRBJ1-1; D: TRBD1; length: 14; V: TRBV29-1; size: once; CDR3: CSVGGTGAGTEAFF; DNA: TGCAGCGTTGGAGGGACAGGGGCGGGCACTGAAGCTTTCTTT
J: TRBJ1-5; D: .; length: 14; V: TRBV28; size: .; CDR3: CASSYILSNQPQHF; DNA: TGTGCCAGCAGCTATATACTGAGCAATCAGCCCCAGCATTTT
J: TRBJ2-5; D: TRBD2; length: 13; V: TRBV6-5; size: .; CDR3: CASQLPGGETQYF; DNA: TGTGCCAGCCAACTTCCGGGGGGAGAGACCCAGTACTTC
J: TRBJ1-2; D: .; length: 14; V: TRBV6-5; size: few; CDR3: CASSSAGLYYGYTF; DNA: TGTGCCAGCAGTTCCGCGGGACTCTATTATGGCTACACCTTC
J: TRBJ2-5; D: .; length: 14; V: TRBV18; size: .; CDR3: CASSPPLRGETQYF; DNA: TGTGCCAGCTCGCCTCCATTGCGGGGAGAGACCCAGTACTTC
J: TRBJ2-1; D: TRBD1; length: 15; V: TRBV7-6; size: .; CDR3: CASSIGTGPYNEQFF; DNA: TGTGCCAGCAGCATTGGGACAGGGCCCTACAATGAGCAGTTCTTC
J: TRBJ2-2; D: TRBD2; length: 16; V: TRBV5-1; size: .; CDR3: CASSSSLAGATGELFF; DNA: TGCGCCAGCAGCTCTTCACTAGCGGGGGCCACCGGGGAGCTGTTTTTT
J: TRBJ1-5; D: .; length: 17; V: TRBV19; size: .; CDR3: CASSPLTALYSNQPQHF; DNA: TGTGCCAGTAGTCCCCTGACTGCCTTATATAGCAATCAGCCCCAGCATTTT
J: TRBJ2-3; D: .; length: 13; V: TRBV28; size: .; CDR3: CASSYWETDTQYF; DNA: TGTGCCAGCAGTTACTGGGAGACAGATACGCAGTATTTT
J: TRBJ1-2; D: .; length: 13; V: TRBV5-1; size: .; CDR3: CASSPSANYGYTF; DNA: TGCGCCAGCAGCCCCAGCGCTAACTATGGCTACACCTTC
J: TRBJ2-3; D: TRBD2; length: 14; V: TRBV6-4; size: .; CDR3: CASSDSSGADTQYF; DNA: TGTGCCAGCAGTGACTCTAGCGGGGCAGATACGCAGTATTTT
J: TRBJ1-4; D: TRBD1; length: 15; V: TRBV10-2; size: few; CDR3: CASSESWTGGEKLFF; DNA: TGCGCCAGCAGTGAGTCATGGACAGGGGGGGAAAAACTGTTTTTT
J: TRBJ1-1; D: .; length: 14; V: TRBV27; size: .; CDR3: CASGPGSLVDEAFF; DNA: TGTGCCAGCGGCCCGGGGTCCCTGGTGGATGAAGCTTTCTTT
J: TRBJ2-1; D: TRBD2; length: 15; V: TRBV6-5; size: .; CDR3: CASSRSGGEYNEQFF; DNA: TGTGCCAGCAGTCGAAGCGGGGGCGAGTACAATGAGCAGTTCTTC
J: TRBJ2-2; D: TRBD2; length: 14; V: TRBV6-5; size: .; CDR3: CASREVGLAGELFF; DNA: TGTGCCAGCAGAGAGGTGGGACTAGCCGGGGAGCTGTTTTTT
J: TRBJ1-4; D: .; length: 14; V: TRBV28; size: .; CDR3: CASSLTESAEKLFF; DNA: TGTGCCAGCAGTTTAACCGAATCCGCGGAAAAACTGTTTTTT
J: TRBJ1-1; D: TRBD1; length: 14; V: TRBV5-4; size: few; CDR3: CASSTTGGAAEAFF; DNA: TGTGCCAGCAGCACCACAGGGGGCGCGGCTGAAGCTTTCTTT
J: TRBJ1-2; D: .; length: 12; V: TRBV30; size: once; CDR3: CAWSHRGSGYTF; DNA: TGTGCCTGGAGCCATAGGGGTTCCGGCTACACCTTC
J: TRBJ2-5; D: .; length: 13; V: TRBV5-1; size: once; CDR3: CASTPGGQETQYF; DNA: TGCGCCAGCACTCCAGGGGGGCAGGAGACCCAGTACTTC
J: TRBJ1-2; D: .; length: 15; V: TRBV4-1; size: .; CDR3: CASSQGREGGYGYTF; DNA: TGCGCCAGCAGCCAAGGCAGGGAGGGGGGTTATGGCTACACCTTC
J: TRBJ1-1; D: TRBD1; length: 16; V: TRBV2; size: .; CDR3: CASRDREGGKDTEAFF; DNA: TGTGCCAGCAGAGACAGGGAAGGGGGAAAAGACACTGAAGCTTTCTTT
J: TRBJ1-2; D: TRBD1; length: 15; V: TRBV6-1; size: .; CDR3: CASSEARQGSYGYTF; DNA: TGTGCCAGCAGTGAAGCCAGACAGGGATCCTATGGCTACACCTTC
J: TRBJ2-5; D: TRBD1; length: 17; V: TRBV11-2; size: .; CDR3: CASSFSPGTGISETQYF; DNA: TGTGCCAGCAGCTTCTCGCCCGGGACAGGGATTTCGGAGACCCAGTACTTC
J: TRBJ2-1; D: TRBD2; length: 14; V: TRBV28; size: .; CDR3: CAARLAGVYNEQFF; DNA: TGTGCCGCCCGACTAGCGGGGGTCTACAATGAGCAGTTCTTC
J: TRBJ2-3; D: TRBD1; length: 14; V: TRBV30; size: .; CDR3: CAWSRDSGTDTQYF; DNA: TGTGCCTGGAGCCGGGACAGTGGCACAGATACGCAGTATTTT
J: TRBJ1-6; D: .; length: 15; V: TRBV4-1; size: .; CDR3: CASSQVEGEDSPLHF; DNA: TGCGCCAGCAGCCAAGTAGAAGGGGAAGATTCACCCCTCCACTTT
J: TRBJ2-5; D: .; length: 13; V: TRBV10-3; size: .; CDR3: CAISEGRRETQYF; DNA: TGTGCCATCAGTGAGGGTAGAAGAGAGACCCAGTACTTC
J: TRBJ2-1; D: .; length: 13; V: TRBV27; size: .; CDR3: CASSLYAGGEQFF; DNA: TGTGCCAGCAGTCTATACGCCGGAGGTGAGCAGTTCTTC
J: TRBJ2-2; D: .; length: 16; V: TRBV18; size: .; CDR3: CASFDLQGRNTGELFF; DNA: TGTGCCAGCTTCGACCTACAGGGTCGGAACACCGGGGAGCTGTTTTTT
J: TRBJ1-1; D: .; length: 14; V: TRBV5-1; size: few; CDR3: CASSLEPSNTEAFF; DNA: TGCGCCAGCAGCCTGGAGCCTTCGAACACTGAAGCTTTCTTT
J: TRBJ2-6; D: .; length: 13; V: TRBV6-5; size: .; CDR3: CASWGLSTNVLTF; DNA: TGTGCCAGCTGGGGCCTAAGTACCAACGTCCTGACTTTC
J: TRBJ2-3; D: TRBD2; length: 14; V: TRBV30; size: .; CDR3: CAWRISGTADTQYF; DNA: TGTGCCTGGAGAATAAGCGGGACGGCAGATACGCAGTATTTT
J: TRBJ1-5; D: .; length: 17; V: TRBV19; size: .; CDR3: CASSIDSADYSNQPQHF; DNA: TGTGCCAGTAGTATAGATTCCGCAGATTATAGCAATCAGCCCCAGCATTTT
J: TRBJ1-2; D: TRBD1; length: 13; V: TRBV30; size: .; CDR3: CASKTGDVTGYTF; DNA: TGTGCCTCTAAGACAGGGGACGTGACTGGCTACACCTTC
J: TRBJ2-7; D: TRBD2; length: 15; V: TRBV27; size: .; CDR3: CASSSGLVFSYEQYF; DNA: TGTGCCAGCAGCAGTGGACTAGTCTTCTCCTACGAGCAGTACTTC
J: TRBJ1-5; D: .; length: 14; V: TRBV7-2; size: once; CDR3: CASSSQTGNQPQHF; DNA: TGTGCCAGCAGCTCCCAGACAGGTAATCAGCCCCAGCATTTT
J: TRBJ2-5; D: .; length: 13; V: TRBV14; size: few; CDR3: CASSQNVAETQYF; DNA: TGTGCCAGCAGCCAAAACGTCGCGGAGACCCAGTACTTC
J: TRBJ2-3; D: .; length: 11; V: TRBV30; size: .; CDR3: CAWTSADTQYF; DNA: TGTGCCTGGACTAGCGCAGATACGCAGTATTTT
J: TRBJ2-3; D: TRBD2; length: 18; V: TRBV7-6; size: .; CDR3: CASSPGTSGVSRTDTQYF; DNA: TGTGCCAGCAGCCCAGGGACTAGCGGGGTCTCCCGCACAGATACGCAGTATTTT
J: TRBJ2-3; D: TRBD2; length: 14; V: TRBV7-8; size: .; CDR3: CASSSTSGGNTQYF; DNA: TGTGCCAGCAGCTCCACTAGCGGGGGAAATACGCAGTATTTT
J: TRBJ1-2; D: TRBD1; length: 15; V: TRBV18; size: few; CDR3: CASSPNGQGIYGYTF; DNA: TGTGCCAGCTCACCGAATGGACAGGGGATATATGGCTACACCTTC
J: TRBJ1-1; D: .; length: 15; V: TRBV4-1; size: few; CDR3: CASSRSPGAGTEAFF; DNA: TGCGCCAGCAGTCGATCCCCAGGGGCAGGTACTGAAGCTTTCTTT
J: TRBJ1-2; D: .; length: 13; V: TRBV6-1; size: .; CDR3: CASTRGINYGYTF; DNA: TGTGCCAGCACCAGAGGGATTAACTATGGCTACACCTTC
J: TRBJ1-1; D: .; length: 14; V: TRBV30; size: .; CDR3: CAWSVRDSQLEAFF; DNA: TGTGCCTGGAGTGTACGAGACAGCCAACTTGAAGCTTTCTTT
J: TRBJ1-1; D: .; length: 16; V: TRBV9; size: .; CDR3: CASSVVPAGVNTEAFF; DNA: TGTGCCAGCAGCGTCGTCCCGGCGGGGGTGAACACTGAAGCTTTCTTT
J: TRBJ1-1; D: .; length: 13; V: TRBV30; size: .; CDR3: CAYQRGTGTEAFF; DNA: TGTGCCTACCAGAGGGGGACGGGAACTGAAGCTTTCTTT
J: TRBJ2-1; D: TRBD2; length: 16; V: TRBV19; size: .; CDR3: CASSITSGGSYNEQFF; DNA: TGTGCCAGTAGTATTACTAGCGGGGGCTCCTACAATGAGCAGTTCTTC
J: TRBJ1-1; D: .; length: 13; V: TRBV9; size: .; CDR3: CASSGAAGLEAFF; DNA: TGTGCCAGCAGCGGGGCTGCGGGCCTTGAAGCTTTCTTT
J: TRBJ1-5; D: TRBD1; length: 14; V: TRBV2; size: .; CDR3: CASSVGQGGQPQHF; DNA: TGTGCCAGCAGTGTTGGACAGGGGGGTCAGCCCCAGCATTTT
J: TRBJ2-6; D: .; length: 19; V: TRBV5-1; size: once; CDR3: CASSLRGENSHSGANVLTF; DNA: TGCGCCAGCAGCCTCCGTGGAGAAAATTCCCACTCTGGGGCCAACGTCCTGACTTTC
J: TRBJ1-2; D: .; length: 18; V: TRBV18; size: .; CDR3: CASSPVGGGAPANYGYTF; DNA: TGTGCCAGCTCACCAGTTGGCGGGGGGGCGCCGGCTAACTATGGCTACACCTTC
J: TRBJ2-1; D: TRBD1; length: 16; V: TRBV5-1; size: .; CDR3: CASSTKQGALYNEQFF; DNA: TGCGCCAGCAGCACCAAACAGGGGGCGCTTTACAATGAGCAGTTCTTC
J: TRBJ1-1; D: TRBD1; length: 12; V: TRBV25-1; size: .; CDR3: CASSTGGTEAFF; DNA: TGTGCCAGCAGCACAGGGGGCACTGAAGCTTTCTTT
J: TRBJ1-1; D: .; length: 14; V: TRBV5-4; size: .; CDR3: CASSLWGVGTEAFF; DNA: TGTGCCAGCAGCTTGTGGGGCGTAGGGACTGAAGCTTTCTTT
J: TRBJ2-1; D: TRBD2; length: 11; V: TRBV7-9; size: .; CDR3: CAGGRNNEQFF; DNA: TGCGCGGGGGGGAGGAACAATGAGCAGTTCTTC
J: TRBJ2-7; D: TRBD2; length: 13; V: TRBV4-1; size: .; CDR3: CASSRGTNYEQYF; DNA: TGCGCCAGCAGCCGAGGGACTAACTACGAGCAGTACTTC